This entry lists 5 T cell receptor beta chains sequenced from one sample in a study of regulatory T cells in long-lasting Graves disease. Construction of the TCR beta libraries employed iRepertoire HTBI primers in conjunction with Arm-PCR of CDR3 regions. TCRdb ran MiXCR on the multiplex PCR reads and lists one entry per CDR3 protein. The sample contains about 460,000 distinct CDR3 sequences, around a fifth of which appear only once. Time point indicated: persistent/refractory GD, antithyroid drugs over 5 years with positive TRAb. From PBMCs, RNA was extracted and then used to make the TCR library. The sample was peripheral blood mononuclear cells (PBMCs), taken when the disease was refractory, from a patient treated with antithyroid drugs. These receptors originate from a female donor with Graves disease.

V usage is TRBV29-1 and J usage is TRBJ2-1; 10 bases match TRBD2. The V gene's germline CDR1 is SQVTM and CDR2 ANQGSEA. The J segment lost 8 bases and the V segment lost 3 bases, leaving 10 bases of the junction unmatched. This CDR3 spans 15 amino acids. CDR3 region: CSVDGGTSVIHEQFF. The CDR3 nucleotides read TGCAGCGTTGATGGCGGGACTAGCGTTATCCATGAGCAGTTCTTC.

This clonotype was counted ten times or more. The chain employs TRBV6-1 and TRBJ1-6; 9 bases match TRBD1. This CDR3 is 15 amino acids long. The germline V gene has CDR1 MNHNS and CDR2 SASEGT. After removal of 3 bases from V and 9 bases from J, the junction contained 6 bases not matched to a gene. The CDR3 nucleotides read TGTGCCAGCAGTGACACCGGACAGGGGATTTCACCCCTCCACTTT. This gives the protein CASSDTGQGISPLHF.

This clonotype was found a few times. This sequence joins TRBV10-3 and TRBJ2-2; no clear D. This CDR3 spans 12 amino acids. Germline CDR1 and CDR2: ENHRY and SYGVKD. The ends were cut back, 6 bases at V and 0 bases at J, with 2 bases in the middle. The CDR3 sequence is CAIRANTGELFF. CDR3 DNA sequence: TGTGCCATCAGGGCGAACACCGGGGAGCTGTTTTTT.

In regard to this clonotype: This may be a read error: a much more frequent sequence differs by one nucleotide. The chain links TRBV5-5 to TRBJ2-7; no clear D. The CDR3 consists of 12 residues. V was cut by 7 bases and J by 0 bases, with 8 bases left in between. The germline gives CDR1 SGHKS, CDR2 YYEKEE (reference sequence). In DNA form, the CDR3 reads TGTGCCAGCGCACAGAGCTCCTACGAGCAGTACTTC. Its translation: CASAQSSYEQYF. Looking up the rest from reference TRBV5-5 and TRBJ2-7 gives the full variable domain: DAGVTQSPTHLIKTRGQQVTLRCSPISGHKSVSWYQQVLGQGPQFIFQYYEKEERGRGNFPDRFSARQFPNYSSELNVNALLLGDSALYLCASAQSSYEQYFGPGTRLTVT.

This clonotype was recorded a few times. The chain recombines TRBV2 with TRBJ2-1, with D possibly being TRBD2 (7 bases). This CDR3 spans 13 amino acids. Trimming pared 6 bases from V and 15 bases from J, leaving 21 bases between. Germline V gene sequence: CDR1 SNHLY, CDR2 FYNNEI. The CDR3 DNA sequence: TGTGCCAGCAGGGGGACGGCGGGGGCTCCGTTGTTCTTC. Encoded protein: CASRGTAGAPLFF.